Shown below are 32 T cell receptor beta chains from a single sample sequenced in a study of CD8 T cells in ankylosing spondylitis. Their cognate antigens are unknown. The study, taken as a whole, reports: A TCR beta motif of 7 to 9 highly homologous variants seemed to mark ankylosing spondylitis blood.

TCRdb called the 5' RACE reads again in MiXCR, with one record for every CDR3 protein. The sample has under 550,000 distinct CDR3 sequences, 26% seen once. Material: blood, either unsorted or a sorted T cell fraction (not recorded which). These receptors all come from a male donor with ankylosing spondylitis.

CDR3 sequence (DNA): TGTGCCACCAGACAGGAGGGCACTGAAGCTTTCTTT. Protein sequence: CATRQEGTEAFF. The chain carries TRBV10-3 and TRBJ1-1, with TRBD1 as a possible D gene (6 bases). The CDR3 runs to 12 residues. Trimming cost V 10 bases and J 4 bases, with 13 bases left between them. In germline, CDR1 is ENHRY, CDR2 SYGVKD.

The chain uses TRBV19 and TRBJ2-5; D gene ambiguous. Germline CDR1 is LNHDA and CDR2 is SQIVND (reference sequence). The CDR3 loop spans 14 amino acids. V lost 1 base to trimming and J lost 1 base, with 7 bases between them. The CDR3 protein is CASSIGAIQETQYF. The CDR3 nucleotides read TGTGCCAGTAGTATAGGGGCGATCCAAGAGACCCAGTACTTC.

This clonotype was counted a few times. The rearrangement links TRBV10-2 to TRBJ2-3; 7 nucleotides line up with TRBD2. The length of the CDR3 is 15 residues. Looked up from germline, CDR1 is WSHSY and CDR2 is SAAADI. V was clipped by 8 bases and J by 4 bases; unmatched bases: 12. The CDR3 reads CASLLGGRRADTQYF. The CDR3 coding sequence is TGCGCCAGCTTACTTGGCGGGAGAAGGGCAGATACGCAGTATTTT.

This clonotype was counted only a few times. This chain's CDR3 is CASSWEWDGEQYF. The CDR3 bases are TGCGCCAGCAGCTGGGAGTGGGATGGCGAGCAGTACTTC. The chain combines TRBV5-1 with TRBJ2-7; weak D call: TRBD2 (5 bases). Trimming cost V 3 bases and J 6 bases, with 13 bases left between them. CDR1 SGHRS and CDR2 YFSETQ come from the germline V gene. The CDR3 extends over 13 amino acids. The full variable domain, completed using reference TRBV5-1 and TRBJ2-7, is KAGVTQTPRYLIKTRGQQVTLSCSPISGHRSVSWYQQTPGQGLQFLFEYFSETQRNKGNFPGRFSGRQFSNSRSEMNVSTLELGDSALYLCASSWEWDGEQYFGPGTRLTVT.

This clonotype was recorded at least ten times. The genes are TRBV20-1 and TRBJ2-5, with 8 bases matching TRBD1. Germline V CDR1 and CDR2: DFQATT, SNEGSKA (reference sequence). CDR3 length equals 14 residues. Trimming at V came to 3 bases and at J to 2 bases, leaving 5 bases not matched to a gene. CDR3 sequence: CSASAQGAQETQYF. DNA for the CDR3: TGCAGTGCTAGCGCGCAGGGGGCGCAAGAGACCCAGTACTTC.

This chain uses TRBV7-9 with TRBJ2-7; a possible D gene is TRBD2 (6 bases). The CDR3 has 13 residues. CDR1 is SEHNR, CDR2 FQNEAQ, per germline (reference sequence). This CDR3 reads CATTTGVGYEQYF. In nucleotides, the CDR3 is TGTGCAACCACCACGGGGGTGGGCTACGAGCAGTACTTC.

V and J are TRBV29-1 and TRBJ2-5; no reliable D call. CDR3 length: 10 residues. Per the germline V gene, CDR1 is SQVTM and CDR2 is ANQGSEA. Trimming left V 7 bases short and J 5 bases short, with 8 bases between. CDR3 bases: TGCAGCGGGTTGAGGGAGACCCAGTACTTC. Its translation is CSGLRETQYF.

This clonotype was counted at least ten times. The gene calls are TRBV7-8 and TRBJ2-5, with 9 positions matching TRBD1. Germline V gene sequence: CDR1 SGHVS, CDR2 FQNEAQ. This CDR3 comprises 19 residues. V lost 5 bases, J lost 5 bases, and 21 bases stayed unmatched. The CDR3 DNA reads TGTGCCAGCAGCGCCCGAGGAATGTTCCGGGACAGGGAGTCCGAGACCCAGTACTTC. This encodes CASSARGMFRDRESETQYF.

This sequence joins TRBV11-1 and TRBJ2-7, with a weak D call TRBD1 (6 bases). The V end was cut by 4 bases, the J end by 1 base, with 14 bases between. The germline gives CDR1 SGHAT, CDR2 FQDESV (reference sequence). The CDR3 is made up of 15 amino acids. The CDR3 spells CASSSPWGPSYEQYF. In DNA form, the CDR3 reads TGTGCCAGCAGCTCCCCTTGGGGGCCATCCTACGAGCAGTACTTC.

This clonotype appeared many times. The chain couples TRBV12-3 or TRBV12-4 to TRBJ2-2, with TRBD2 matching 9 bases. The V and J ends lost 6 bases and 4 bases, in that order; junction bases with no gene match: 6. CDR3 length equals 15 residues. The CDR3: CASSPSGRLTGELFF. The CDR3 DNA sequence: TGTGCCAGCAGCCCAAGCGGGAGGCTCACCGGGGAGCTGTTTTTT.

This clonotype appeared a single time. V is TRBV10-3 and J is TRBJ2-2; tentative D call: TRBD2 (6 bases). The CDR3 extends over 18 amino acids. Deletions cut 8 bases from V and 0 bases from J, with 22 bases between. The germline CDR1 and CDR2 sequences are ENHRY and SYGVKD. As DNA, the CDR3 is TGTGCCATCCCTAAAGCGGGCAGACTGCTACCGAACACCGGGGAGCTGTTTTTT. Translated, it gives CAIPKAGRLLPNTGELFF.

The V and J genes are TRBV12-3 or TRBV12-4 and TRBJ2-7; D might be TRBD2 (6 bases). V was cut by 6 bases and J by 7 bases, with 25 bases left in between. The CDR3 is made up of 16 amino acids. DNA for the CDR3: TGTGCCAGCAGCCTCACGGGGCCAGGTTTAGGAGGGGAGCAGTACTTC. The encoded protein is CASSLTGPGLGGEQYF.

This clonotype has a handful of counts. The V gene is TRBV20-1, the J gene TRBJ2-1, with 10 bases that match TRBD2. Trimming took 0 bases from V and 8 from J; bases not matched to a gene: 4. Germline loops: CDR1 DFQATT, CDR2 SNEGSKA (reference sequence). The CDR3 runs to 14 residues. The CDR3 here is CSARDPSGSDEQFF. The CDR3 coding sequence is TGCAGTGCTAGAGATCCTAGCGGGAGTGATGAGCAGTTCTTC.

This chain joins TRBV30 and TRBJ2-1, with 7 positions matching TRBD2. Per the germline V gene, CDR1 is GTSNPN and CDR2 is SVGIG (reference sequence). This CDR3 comprises 13 residues. Losses at the gene ends were 7 bases for V and 4 bases for J; bases not matched to a gene: 7. The CDR3 DNA is TGTGCCTTCTCTAGCGGAATTTACAATGAGCAGTTCTTC. As protein: CAFSSGIYNEQFF.

J is TRBJ1-1 and V is TRBV20-1; TRBD1 matches 8 bases. The ends lost 5 bases at V and 7 bases at J; junction bases unmatched: 9. The germline gives CDR1 DFQATT, CDR2 SNEGSKA (reference sequence). The CDR3 spans 13 residues. CDR3 DNA: TGCAGTGCTTGCCGCAGGGGGCAAGATGAAGCTTTCTTT. It codes for CSACRRGQDEAFF.

The V call is TRBV20-1, the J call TRBJ1-3; TRBD1 matches at 7 bases. The germline V gene has CDR1 DFQATT and CDR2 SNEGSKA (reference sequence). V lost 3 bases and J lost 2; bases outside the gene matches: 13. The CDR3 has 17 amino acids. This CDR3 reads CSARTGTALSTGNTIYF. The CDR3 DNA is TGCAGTGCTAGGACCGGGACAGCCTTATCCACTGGAAACACCATATATTTT.

This clonotype was observed a handful of times. J is TRBJ1-2 and V is TRBV6-1; possibly TRBD1 for D (5 bases). This CDR3 has 14 residues. The germline V and J ends were trimmed by 6 bases and 1 base, with 12 bases remaining between them. Per germline, CDR1 MNHNS and CDR2 SASEGT. CDR3 sequence: CASRDTPFNYGYTF. CDR3 coding DNA: TGTGCCAGCAGGGACACCCCTTTTAACTATGGCTACACCTTC.

The CDR3 sequence: CASSEARGIQPQHF. The DNA for the CDR3 is TGCGCCAGCAGTGAGGCCAGGGGAATTCAGCCCCAGCATTTT. This sequence joins TRBV10-2 and TRBJ1-5; D possibly corresponds to TRBD1 (6 bases). The CDR3 consists of 14 residues. Germline CDR1 WSHSY, CDR2 SAAADI. The ends were cut back, 2 bases at V and 6 bases at J, with 11 bases in the middle.

This clonotype was seen more than once but under ten times. The chain links TRBV5-1 to TRBJ2-1, with 9 nucleotides matching TRBD2. The CDR3 sequence is 14 residues long. Germline trimming cut 4 bases from V and 5 bases from J; bases unmatched to any gene: 4. Germline-derived CDR1 and CDR2 are SGHRS and YFSETQ. The CDR3 sequence: CASSTASGNNEQFF. CDR3 DNA sequence: TGCGCCAGCAGCACCGCTAGCGGGAACAATGAGCAGTTCTTC.

The CDR3 loop is CSARDRGQETQYF. The CDR3 nucleotides read TGCAGTGCGAGGGACAGGGGGCAAGAGACCCAGTACTTC. V usage is TRBV20-1 and J usage is TRBJ2-5; 11 nucleotides line up with TRBD1. The junction had 2 bases not matched to a gene; V was cut back by 6 bases and J by 2 bases. Germline V gene lookup returns CDR1 DFQATT and CDR2 SNEGSKA (reference sequence). The CDR3 runs to 13 residues.

The V and J genes are TRBV20-1 and TRBJ1-6, with D unresolved. The CDR3 is made up of 14 amino acids. Germline loops: CDR1 DFQATT, CDR2 SNEGSKA (reference sequence). V lost 3 bases and J lost 5, with 11 bases in between. The CDR3 sequence is CSASPRRDNSPLHF. In nucleotides, the CDR3 is TGCAGTGCTAGCCCTCGGAGGGATAATTCACCCCTCCACTTT.

The V gene is TRBV10-3, the J gene TRBJ1-3, with D possibly being TRBD1 (6 bases). Trimming left V 8 bases short and J 8 bases short, with 19 bases between. This CDR3 contains 14 residues. The germline V gene encodes CDR1 ENHRY and CDR2 SYGVKD. The CDR3 protein is CAIGDTYVPDTIYF. The CDR3 region has the DNA TGTGCCATCGGGGACACGTATGTTCCGGACACCATATATTTT.

This clonotype was seen a few times. The rearrangement links TRBV3-1 to TRBJ2-1; tentatively, D is TRBD1 or TRBD2 (7 bases each). The CDR3 runs to 15 residues. Germline CDR1 is LGHDT and CDR2 is YNNKEL (reference sequence). Trimming cost V 4 bases and J 9 bases, with 19 bases left between them. The CDR3 reads CASSPPGGRDTEQFF. CDR3 sequence (DNA): TGTGCCAGCAGCCCCCCAGGGGGGAGGGATACTGAGCAGTTCTTC.

The chain joins TRBV5-1 to TRBJ2-3; D remains unclear. CDR1 is SGHRS, CDR2 YFSETQ, per germline. V dropped 4 bases and J dropped 6 bases, with 12 bases sitting between them. This CDR3 has 13 residues. The CDR3 spells CASSPTPPDTQYF. The CDR3 DNA reads as TGCGCCAGCAGCCCGACCCCGCCGGATACGCAGTATTTT.

This sequence joins TRBV11-3 and TRBJ1-1, with 10 bases matching TRBD1. The CDR3 consists of 16 residues. J gave up 6 bases and V 5 bases, and 12 bases lay outside the gene matches. Per germline, CDR1 SGHNT and CDR2 YENEEA. DNA for the CDR3: TGTGCCAGCAGCACGACCGGGACAGGGGTTGTCGCTGAAGCTTTCTTT. It translates to CASSTTGTGVVAEAFF.

This clonotype was seen at least ten times. The chain has TRBV29-1 and TRBJ2-7; possibly TRBD2 for D (6 bases). V was trimmed by 4 bases and J by 5 bases, leaving 9 bases between them. The length of the CDR3 is 11 residues. Germline CDR1 reads SQVTM; CDR2 reads ANQGSEA. The CDR3 nucleotides are TGCAGCGTTGGAGGCGGGGACGAGCAGTACTTC. Its protein is CSVGGGDEQYF.

This clonotype was found a few times. The chain combines TRBV4-2 with TRBJ2-1; 10 bases fit TRBD1. V lost 4 bases and J lost 8; bases outside the gene matches: 11. Looked up from germline, CDR1 is LGHNA and CDR2 is YNFKEQ. There are 16 residues in the CDR3. The CDR3 sequence: CASSRGPGQGLDEQFF. As DNA, the CDR3 is TGTGCCAGCAGCCGGGGGCCGGGACAGGGGTTAGATGAGCAGTTCTTC.

CDR3 sequence: CASQFKSGEYGYTF. The CDR3 nucleotides read TGTGCCAGCCAATTTAAATCAGGGGAGTATGGCTACACCTTC. The genes are TRBV12-3 or TRBV12-4 and TRBJ1-2; maybe TRBD1 (6 bases). The CDR3 consists of 14 residues. The V and J ends lost 8 bases and 5 bases respectively, with 18 bases between them.

This clonotype was counted once. The chain couples TRBV3-1 to TRBJ2-6; 8 nucleotides match TRBD1. The CDR3 is 18 amino acids. Germline V gene sequence: CDR1 LGHDT, CDR2 YNNKEL (reference sequence). V shed 7 bases and J 0 bases; nucleotides not matched to a gene: 11. The CDR3 reads CASNLYSTGASGANVLTF. CDR3 DNA: TGTGCCAGCAACCTATACTCGACAGGGGCCTCTGGGGCCAACGTCCTGACTTTC.

The CDR3 DNA follows: TGTGCCAGCAGCTTACTCGCGGGGGAGCACAATGAGCAGTTCTTC. It codes for CASSLLAGEHNEQFF. The chain joins TRBV7-2 to TRBJ2-1; 7 bases agree with TRBD2. V lost 2 bases, J lost 5 bases, and 6 bases stayed unmatched. This CDR3 region has 15 residues. The germline V gene has CDR1 SGHTA and CDR2 FQGNSA.

This sequence joins TRBV20-1 and TRBJ2-3; 7 bases are shared with TRBD2. This CDR3 has 15 amino acids. V shed 0 bases and J 4 bases; nucleotides not matched to a gene: 7. Germline CDR1 DFQATT, CDR2 SNEGSKA (reference sequence). The CDR3 loop is CSARDSASGADTQYF. In DNA form, the CDR3 reads TGCAGTGCTAGAGATTCCGCTAGCGGCGCAGATACGCAGTATTTT.

The genes are TRBV7-2 and TRBJ2-1; 7 nucleotides agree with TRBD2. J gave up 3 bases and V 0 bases, and 2 bases lay outside the gene matches. Germline V gives CDR1 SGHTA, CDR2 FQGNSA. The CDR3 is made up of 15 amino acids. The CDR3 bases are TGTGCCAGCAGCTTAGCGGGACTAAACTACAATGAGCAGTTCTTC. It encodes CASSLAGLNYNEQFF. Full variable domain (rest looked up from reference TRBV7-2 and TRBJ2-1): GAGVSQSPSNKVTEKGKDVELRCDPISGHTALYWYRQSLGQGLEFLIYFQGNSAPDKSGLPSDRFSAERTGGSVSTLTIQRTQQEDSAVYLCASSLAGLNYNEQFFGPGTRLTVL.